A selection of T cell receptor beta chains follows, all from one sample in a study of T cell responses to AZD1222 COVID-19 vaccine. This table comes from immunoSEQ multiplex PCR, and its TCRdb copy is limited to in-frame clones, with some not included. The repertoire holds about 120,000 clones, with approximately 90% as singletons. The starting material was peripheral blood, obtained 28 days after the second AZD1222 dose. The receptors derive from an adult who received the AZD1222 COVID-19 vaccine. The CDR3 runs from the conserved cysteine through the conserved F or W. The D gene is left open where the match is weak. Expanded clones get a size class; other rows say once, few or many, or leave the size out.

TRBV6-4	-	TRBJ2-3	-	TGTGCCAGCAGTGAGGGGAGTGCTAGCACAGATACGCAGTATTTT	CASSEGSASTDTQYF
TRBV3-1/TRBV3-2	-	TRBJ1-1	-	TGTGCCAGCACGGGGGGCAGGAGGAGGACTGAAGCTTTCTTT	CASTGGRRRTEAFF
TRBV6-2/TRBV6-3	TRBD1	TRBJ1-2	-	TGTGCCAGCAGTTACTCGACAGGGCATGGCTACACCTTC	CASSYSTGHGYTF
TRBV5-1	-	TRBJ1-2	-	TGCGCCAGCAGCCAAACGGGACCTTATGGCTACACCTTC	CASSQTGPYGYTF
TRBV7-9	-	TRBJ1-2	-	TGTGCCAGCAGCTCTCAGGGGATTGGCTATGGCTACACCTTC	CASSSQGIGYGYTF
TRBV13	TRBD1	TRBJ2-5	-	TGTGCCAGCAGACAGGGGTGGCAGACCCAGTACTTC	CASRQGWQTQYF
TRBV7-9	-	TRBJ1-2	-	TGTGCCAGCAGCTGGGCCACGGGGGAGGCCGATGGCTACACCTTC	CASSWATGEADGYTF
TRBV15	-	TRBJ2-3	-	TGTGCCACCAGCAGAGGGACAGATACGCAGTATTTT	CATSRGTDTQYF
TRBV14	-	TRBJ1-2	-	TGTGCCAGCAGCCAAGGATCGGGCACCCTGGGCTACACCTTC	CASSQGSGTLGYTF
TRBV5-1	-	TRBJ1-6	-	TGCGCCAGCAGCCCGCAAAACAATTCACCCCTCCACTTT	CASSPQNNSPLHF
TRBV6-2/TRBV6-3	TRBD2	TRBJ2-7	once	TGTGCCAGCAGTTACTCGGGCGTCGGGAGGGCCGGGTACGAGCAGTACTTC	CASSYSGVGRAGYEQYF
TRBV5-4	TRBD2	TRBJ2-7	-	TGTGCCAGCAGCACCCGCTCTAGCGGTACCTACGAGCAGTACTTC	CASSTRSSGTYEQYF
TRBV12-3/TRBV12-4	-	TRBJ2-7	-	TGTGCCAGCAGTTTAAAGGGGAACCAGCAGTACTTC	CASSLKGNQQYF
TRBV14	-	TRBJ1-2	-	TGTGCCAGCAGCCCTGGGGGATTTGTCTATGGCTACACCTTC	CASSPGGFVYGYTF
TRBV10-3	-	TRBJ1-2	-	TGTGCCATCAGTGAGGATGTCAGGCCCCTCTATGGCTACACCTTC	CAISEDVRPLYGYTF
TRBV15	-	TRBJ2-7	-	TGTGCCACCAGCAGAGCATCACGAGGAATCGAGCAGTACTTC	CATSRASRGIEQYF
TRBV7-3	TRBD2	TRBJ2-3	-	TGTGCCAGCAGCGCCCCGGGGGGTACGCAGTATTTT	CASSAPGGTQYF
TRBV9	TRBD2	TRBJ2-7	-	TGTGCCAGCAGCGCGACTAGCGGGGGGGCCCTCTACGAGCAGTACTTC	CASSATSGGALYEQYF
TRBV12-5	-	TRBJ2-1	-	TGTGCTAGTGGCCGGGTTGAGGGTAGGTTTGAGCAGTTCTTC	CASGRVEGRFEQFF
TRBV20-1	-	TRBJ2-7	-	TGCAGTCGTAGGGGCGGGTACGAGCAGTACTTC	CSRRGGYEQYF
TRBV19	TRBD1	TRBJ1-2	once	TGTGCCAGTAGAGCAAGGGGGCGAGGCGGCTACACCTTC	CASRARGRGGYTF
TRBV5-1	-	TRBJ1-6	-	TGCGCCAGCAGCTTTGGGAACACATCCCAATTTTATAATTCACCCCTCCACTTT	CASSFGNTSQFYNSPLHF
TRBV9	-	TRBJ2-2	-	TGTGCCAGCCAAGGAAACACCGGGGAGCTGTTTTTT	CASQGNTGELFF
TRBV7-2	-	TRBJ1-6	few	TGTGCCAGCAGCTTCCCACCGCCCTATAATTCACCCCTCCACTTT	CASSFPPPYNSPLHF
TRBV4-2	-	TRBJ1-2	-	TGTGCCAGCAGCCAAGCCCGGACAGAGAACTATGGCTACACCTTC	CASSQARTENYGYTF
TRBV13	-	TRBJ2-7	-	TGTGCCAGCAGCCCTACAGGGGGCGTAGCTAGCGGGGGAACCTACGAGCAGTACTTC	CASSPTGGVASGGTYEQYF
TRBV14	-	TRBJ1-1	-	TGTGCCAGCAGCCCACGCCCCCAGGTGGGTGAAGCTTTCTTT	CASSPRPQVGEAFF
TRBV11-3	-	TRBJ2-7	-	TGTGCCAGCAGCACCAGCTCCTACGAGCAGTACTTC	CASSTSSYEQYF
TRBV4-3	TRBD2	TRBJ2-2	-	TGCGCCAGCAGCACTAGCGGGAGGAACACCGGGGAGCTGTTTTTT	CASSTSGRNTGELFF
TRBV27	-	TRBJ1-4	-	TGTGCCAGCAGTTTATCGACCAGGGTGGGGATTGAAGCTGAAAAACTGTTTTTT	CASSLSTRVGIEAEKLFF
TRBV19	-	TRBJ1-1	-	TGTGCCAGTAGTATAAAGCGGGGCGGCGAAGCTTTCTTT	CASSIKRGGEAFF
TRBV7-2	-	TRBJ2-4	-	TGTGCCAGCAGCTTTAGTTGGGAAAACATTCAGTACTTC	CASSFSWENIQYF
TRBV24-1	-	TRBJ2-2	-	TGTGCCACCAGTGATATTCGCATAACCGGGGAGCTGTTTTTT	CATSDIRITGELFF
TRBV5-1	-	TRBJ2-7	-	TGCGCCAGCAGCGGGGACCCTGGGATCGAGCAGTACTTC	CASSGDPGIEQYF
TRBV6-5	-	TRBJ1-1	-	TGTGCCAGCACCGCAGGGACCAGCACTGAAGCTTTCTTT	CASTAGTSTEAFF
TRBV5-1	-	TRBJ1-3	once	TGCGCCAGCAGCTTGGGAGACTCTGGAAACACCATATATTTT	CASSLGDSGNTIYF